These 27 T cell receptor beta chains originate from one sample sequenced in a study of shared clonotypes between healthy human individuals. This table comes from immunoSEQ multiplex PCR, and its TCRdb copy is limited to in-frame clones, with some not included. The table lists about 2 million clones, around 95% of them singletons. The sample consisted of naive CD4+ T cells sorted from blood. Noted subset: CD45RA+ positively selected. The receptors come from a man aged 18 to 35 in good health.

The CDR3 protein is CAITSEGTGANVLTF. DNA of the CDR3: TGTGCCATCACGAGTGAAGGTACTGGGGCCAACGTCCTGACTTTC. The chain combines TRBV10-3 with TRBJ2-6; D gene uncertain. The CDR3 is made up of 15 amino acids. V was shortened by 7 bases and J by 2 bases, with 12 bases between the two germline ends. Germline CDR1 reads ENHRY; CDR2 reads SYGVKD.

The chain combines TRBV27 with TRBJ1-1, with D unresolved. The V gene lost 6 bases and the J gene lost 5 bases, with 13 bases spanning the gap. Per the germline V gene, CDR1 is MNHEY and CDR2 is SMNVEV (reference sequence). The CDR3 contains 13 residues. For the CDR3, the DNA is TGTGCCAGCAGCGCTGATTGGGGAACTGAAGCTTTCTTT. As protein: CASSADWGTEAFF.

The J gene is TRBJ1-6, the V gene TRBV6-6, with TRBD1 matching 8 bases. The CDR3 consists of 15 residues. Germline V CDR1 and CDR2: MNHNY, SVGAGI (reference sequence). The V gene end was trimmed by 4 bases and the J gene end by 7 bases; junction bases not matched to a gene: 6. CDR3 loop: CASSLTGVLNSPLHF. CDR3 bases: TGTGCCAGCAGTTTGACAGGGGTTCTAAATTCACCCCTCCACTTT.

The J gene is TRBJ2-5, the V gene TRBV15; 8 nucleotides match TRBD1. Per germline, CDR1 LNHNV and CDR2 YYDKDF (reference sequence). The trim removed 7 bases at V and 3 bases at J, leaving 4 bases unmatched. The CDR3 consists of 13 residues. CDR3 loop: CATIPGGEETQYF. The CDR3 coding sequence is TGTGCCACCATCCCAGGGGGCGAAGAGACCCAGTACTTC. Combining the CDR3 with reference TRBV15 and TRBJ2-5 gives the whole variable domain DAMVIQNPRYQVTQFGKPVTLSCSQTLNHNVMYWYQQKSSQAPKLLFHYYDKDFNNEADTPDNFQSRRPNTSFCFLDIRSPGLGDTAMYLCATIPGGEETQYFGPGTRLLVL.

Notes on this clone: Other DNA sequences of this sample code for an identical CDR3. The chain carries TRBV6-5 and TRBJ1-5; TRBD1 matches 8 bases. The ends lost 6 bases at V and 5 bases at J; junction bases unmatched: 6. The CDR3 runs 14 residues. Looked up from germline, CDR1 is MNHEY and CDR2 is SVGAGI. The CDR3 sequence is CASSPGTGDQPQHF. CDR3 in DNA: TGTGCCAGCAGCCCAGGGACAGGCGATCAGCCCCAGCATTTT.

The chain carries TRBV18 and TRBJ1-1; tentatively, D is TRBD1 (5 bases). The V gene lost 3 bases and the J gene lost 2 bases, with 16 bases spanning the gap. This CDR3 comprises 16 residues. The germline gives CDR1 KGHSH, CDR2 LQKENI. CDR3: CASSPTQGARNTEAFF. The CDR3 region has the DNA TGTGCCAGCTCACCCACCCAAGGGGCCCGCAACACTGAAGCTTTCTTT.

The chain uses TRBV11-2 and TRBJ2-7; no firm D call. The CDR3 totals 11 residues. Germline CDR1 is SGHAT and CDR2 is FQNNGV. Trimming removed 3 bases from V and 7 bases from J, with 7 bases in between. CDR3 region: CASSLFREQYF. The CDR3 DNA is TGTGCCAGCAGCTTGTTCAGAGAGCAGTACTTC.

The chain links TRBV6-6 to TRBJ1-1; TRBD1 might be the D (6 bases). This CDR3 has 13 amino acids. Germline CDR1 MNHNY, CDR2 SVGAGI (reference sequence). Between the trimmed V and J ends, which lost 11 bases and 0 bases, there was a span of 13 bases. For the CDR3, the DNA is TGTGCCGCACTCGGGGGGCTGAACACTGAAGCTTTCTTT. Translating gives CAALGGLNTEAFF.

This sequence joins TRBV5-1 and TRBJ2-7; 8 bases align to TRBD2. Trimming cost V 5 bases and J 4 bases; bases outside gene matches: 14. The CDR3 runs to 16 residues. Germline lookup yields CDR1 SGHRS and CDR2 YFSETQ. CDR3 loop: CASSPSTGTSGYEQYF. The DNA for the CDR3 is TGCGCCAGCAGTCCTTCTACCGGGACTAGTGGGTACGAGCAGTACTTC.

This clone was detected only a few times. The chain uses TRBV30 and TRBJ1-6; maybe TRBD1 (5 bases). Germline V gene sequence: CDR1 GTSNPN, CDR2 SVGIG (reference sequence). The CDR3 spans 14 residues. Trimming left V 1 base short and J 6 bases short, with 10 bases between. CDR3 amino acids: CAWSGQRSNSPLHF. The CDR3 nucleotides read TGTGCCTGGAGTGGACAGAGATCTAATTCACCCCTCCACTTT.

The genes are TRBV9 and TRBJ1-2, with D possibly being TRBD1 (6 bases). The CDR3 is 14 residues long. Trimming removed 1 base from V and 8 bases from J, with 15 bases in between. Germline values: CDR1 SGDLS, CDR2 YYNGEE. CDR3 in amino acids: CASSVQGSPIGYTF. The CDR3 bases are TGTGCCAGCAGCGTACAGGGGTCCCCTATCGGCTACACCTTC.

The CDR3 DNA sequence: TGTGCCAGCAGCGTCGTAGGGGGCCCCAGCACAGATACGCAGTATTTT. Translated, it gives CASSVVGGPSTDTQYF. The rearrangement uses TRBV9 and TRBJ2-3, with 7 bases aligning to TRBD1. Germline-derived CDR1 and CDR2 are SGDLS and YYNGEE. This CDR3 has 16 residues. V lost 2 bases, J lost 0 bases, and 6 bases stayed unmatched. Combining the CDR3 with reference TRBV9 and TRBJ2-3 gives the whole variable domain DSGVTQTPKHLITATGQRVTLRCSPRSGDLSVYWYQQSLDQGLQFLIQYYNGEERAKGNILERFSAQQFPDLHSELNLSSLELGDSALYFCASSVVGGPSTDTQYFGPGTRLTVL.

V usage is TRBV4-1 and J usage is TRBJ1-2, with TRBD1 as a possible D gene (5 bases). CDR3 length equals 13 residues. Germline CDR1 is MGHRA and CDR2 is YSYEKL. V lost 0 bases and J 7 bases, leaving 9 bases between the germline ends. The CDR3 region is CASSQDLGAGYTF. DNA for the CDR3: TGCGCCAGCAGCCAAGATTTAGGGGCTGGCTACACCTTC.

A word on this clone: Other DNA sequences in this specimen translate into the identical CDR3. CDR3 nucleotides: TGTGCCAGCAGCCCCGGACAGCTACAAGAGACCCAGTACTTC. Its protein product is CASSPGQLQETQYF. The chain employs TRBV7-9 and TRBJ2-5, with D perhaps matching TRBD1 (6 bases). CDR3 length equals 14 residues. V was clipped by 5 bases and J by 2 bases, with 12 bases between them. The V gene's germline CDR1 is SEHNR and CDR2 FQNEAQ (reference sequence).

The J gene is TRBJ2-5, the V gene TRBV7-2; maybe TRBD1 (7 bases). CDR1 is SGHTA, CDR2 FQGNSA, per germline. Trimming stripped 2 bases from V and 4 bases from J, with 14 bases between. The CDR3 loop spans 15 amino acids. The CDR3 loop reads CASSLRGRTGETQYF. The CDR3 DNA reads TGTGCCAGCAGCTTAAGGGGGAGGACAGGAGAGACCCAGTACTTC.

On this clone itself: The sample contains more than one DNA sequence encoding this CDR3. This chain connects TRBV11-2 to TRBJ2-5, with 11 positions matching TRBD2. Germline CDR1 reads SGHAT; CDR2 reads FQNNGV. The V and J ends lost 3 bases and 1 base, in that order; junction bases with no gene match: 1. The CDR3 extends over 15 amino acids. The CDR3 nucleotides read TGTGCCAGCAGCTTCACTAGCGGGGGCCAAGAGACCCAGTACTTC. Residues: CASSFTSGGQETQYF.

This clone was detected ten times or more. This CDR3 is CASSEQKNTEAFF. Here the CDR3 DNA reads TGCGCCAGCAGCGAACAGAAGAACACTGAAGCTTTCTTT. The V gene is TRBV5-1, the J gene TRBJ1-1, with unresolved D. Germline-derived CDR1 and CDR2 are SGHRS and YFSETQ. Trimming shortened V by 4 bases and J by 1 base, and 8 bases separated the two germline ends. This CDR3 contains 13 residues.

J is TRBJ2-5 and V is TRBV15; 8 bases line up with TRBD2. V lost 0 bases, J lost 5 bases, and 8 bases stayed unmatched. The CDR3 contains 16 residues. Germline assignment: CDR1 LNHNV and CDR2 YYDKDF (reference sequence). CDR3 amino acids: CATSRDPGGLGETQYF. The CDR3 DNA reads as TGTGCCACCAGCAGAGACCCGGGGGGGTTAGGGGAGACCCAGTACTTC.

Comments on this clone: The junction shows a germline mismatch at one end, possibly a read error. The chain has TRBV7-7 and TRBJ2-3; 9 bases align to TRBD2. The CDR3 has 15 residues. Germline CDR1 is SSHAT and CDR2 is FNYEAQ (reference sequence). As DNA, the CDR3 is TGTGCTAGCAGCTTAGCGGGGGCCGGCACAGATACGCAGTATTTT. Translating gives CASSLAGAGTDTQYF.

In DNA, the CDR3 is TGTGCCAGCAGCTTAGAATACACCATATATTTT. Translation: CASSLEYTIYF. The chain has TRBV7-9 and TRBJ1-3, with D hard to call. This CDR3 is built from 11 residues. CDR1 and CDR2 from the germline V gene are SEHNR and FQNEAQ (reference sequence). The V end was cut by 1 base, the J end by 8 bases, with 3 bases between.

The genes are TRBV20-1 and TRBJ2-1; D is unclear. V was pared by 3 bases and J by 7 bases, with 7 bases between. CDR1 and CDR2 from the germline V gene are DFQATT and SNEGSKA (reference sequence). The CDR3 has 11 residues. The CDR3 DNA reads as TGCAGTGCTAGTAGGGCAAATGAGCAGTTCTTC. Protein: CSASRANEQFF.

This chain links TRBV5-1 with TRBJ2-1; D is undetermined. V was clipped by 0 bases and J by 7 bases, with 14 bases between them. This CDR3 has 15 amino acids. Germline assignment: CDR1 SGHRS and CDR2 YFSETQ. CDR3: CASSLGTPRGNEQFF. CDR3 sequence (DNA): TGCGCCAGCAGCTTGGGAACTCCGAGAGGTAATGAGCAGTTCTTC.

This chain connects TRBV18 to TRBJ1-2, with D unresolved. Trimming took off 2 bases at V and 4 bases at J, with 8 bases between the two ends. Germline loops: CDR1 KGHSH, CDR2 LQKENI. This CDR3 region has 13 residues. CDR3 residues: CASSPNEGYGYTF. The DNA for the CDR3 is TGTGCCAGCTCACCAAACGAGGGCTATGGCTACACCTTC.

The V and J genes are TRBV10-2 and TRBJ2-1; 7 nucleotides align to TRBD2. V gave up 8 bases and J gave up 8 bases; unmatched junction bases: 9. This CDR3 region has 13 residues. CDR1 WSHSY and CDR2 SAAADI come from the germline V gene. The CDR3 region has the DNA TGCGCCAGCGGAGAACGGGGGGACGATGAGCAGTTCTTC. Its translation is CASGERGDDEQFF.

The chain links TRBV6-1 to TRBJ1-2, with D possibly TRBD1 on 5 matching bases. V shed 0 bases and J shed 0 bases, with 8 bases lying between them. CDR1 is MNHNS and CDR2 is SASEGT in the germline V gene. The CDR3 has 15 residues. The CDR3 region has the DNA TGTGCCAGCAGTGAAGCCGGGGGAACTAACTATGGCTACACCTTC. Its translation is CASSEAGGTNYGYTF.

The chain combines TRBV11-2 with TRBJ2-7; D uncertain. The CDR3 spans 17 residues. Trimming cost V 4 bases and J 0 bases, with 19 bases left between them. The germline V gene encodes CDR1 SGHAT and CDR2 FQNNGV. The CDR3 DNA sequence: TGTGCCAGCAGCTCTACAAGGTTAGCTCGGGCCTCCTACGAGCAGTACTTC. Translated: CASSSTRLARASYEQYF.

The J gene is TRBJ2-3, the V gene TRBV19; tentative D call: TRBD1 (5 bases). The CDR3 sequence is 13 residues long. In germline, CDR1 is LNHDA, CDR2 SQIVND (reference sequence). Between the trimmed V and J ends, which lost 6 bases and 4 bases, there was a span of 11 bases. The CDR3 sequence is CASSDVGPDTQYF. The CDR3 DNA reads TGTGCCAGTAGCGATGTGGGGCCAGATACGCAGTATTTT.